What follows are 24 T cell receptor beta chains derived from one specimen sequenced in a study of T-cell reconstitution after alpha-beta-depleted transplantation in children. A library of TCRbeta sequences, prepared with unique molecular identifiers, was generated. TCRdb analysed the PCR reads with MiXCR anew, one entry per CDR3 protein. The sample carries 450,000 to 550,000 distinct CDR3 sequences, around 10% recorded once. Sequencing was performed on PBMCs, mostly from graft donor cells, taken 180 days after TCRalphabeta/CD19-depleted stem cell transplant. The source is a female patient aged 2-10 years who had a stem cell transplant for aplastic anemia, so the T cells may come from the graft donor.

This clonotype has ten or more counts. This chain links TRBV4-2 with TRBJ2-2; 7 bases are a match to TRBD2. Germline lookup yields CDR1 LGHNA and CDR2 YNFKEQ. This CDR3 spans 17 amino acids. V gave up 1 base and J gave up 7 bases; unmatched junction bases: 12. CDR3 bases: TGTGCCAGCAGCCAAGTAAGCCCGCGGGAGAAGGACGGGGAGCTGTTTTTT. Encoded protein: CASSQVSPREKDGELFF.

This clonotype came up many times. The V call is TRBV16, the J call TRBJ1-1, with TRBD1 matching 12 bases. V shed 5 bases and J 8 bases; nucleotides not matched to a gene: 6. Per germline, CDR1 KGHSY and CDR2 FQNENV. The CDR3 has 14 amino acids. CDR3 bases: TGTGCCAGCAGCGCCGGGACAGGGGGCTCGGAAGCTTTCTTT. It yields the protein CASSAGTGGSEAFF.

Here the CDR3 reads CASRQTGTGRVDTQYF. The CDR3 DNA is TGTGCCAGCAGACAGACCGGGACAGGGAGGGTAGATACGCAGTATTTT. The chain uses TRBV6-1 and TRBJ2-3; 9 nucleotides align to TRBD1. V lost 6 bases, J lost 5 bases, and 12 bases stayed unmatched. CDR3 length equals 16 residues. From germline, CDR1 is MNHNS and CDR2 SASEGT.

This clonotype was seen a handful of times. The chain links TRBV29-1 to TRBJ2-7; 9 nucleotides line up with TRBD1. In germline, CDR1 is SQVTM, CDR2 ANQGSEA. After removal of 3 bases from V and 6 bases from J, the junction contained 6 bases not matched to a gene. The length of the CDR3 is 13 residues. CDR3 in DNA: TGCAGCGTTGAGGGACAGGGAAAGGGCGAGCAGTACGTC. Translation gives CSVEGQGKGEQYV.

This clonotype was seen only a few times. CDR3 sequence (DNA): TGTGCCAGCAGTACCCTGGCTCCTCGGGGCACAGATACGCAGTATTTT. Translating gives CASSTLAPRGTDTQYF. The chain has TRBV27 and TRBJ2-3; D remains unclear. This CDR3 contains 16 residues. V was cut by 5 bases and J by 1 base, with 16 bases left in between. Germline-derived CDR1 and CDR2 are MNHEY and SMNVEV (reference sequence).

The chain has TRBV12-3 or TRBV12-4 and TRBJ2-2; maybe TRBD2 (6 bases). This CDR3 is 16 amino acids long. V was clipped by 2 bases and J by 3 bases, with 13 bases between them. The CDR3 loop reads CASSLPRRGDTGELFF. CDR3 DNA: TGTGCCAGCAGTTTACCCAGGAGGGGTGACACCGGGGAGCTGTTTTTT.

The genes are TRBV11-1 and TRBJ2-7; 13 bases are a match to TRBD2. Germline-derived CDR1 and CDR2 are SGHAT and FQDESV (reference sequence). This CDR3 region has 22 residues. V trimming: 0 bases; J trimming: 3 bases; junction bases outside the gene matches: 20. The CDR3 sequence is CASSLALGFGTSGTTGIYEQYF. The CDR3 nucleotides read TGTGCCAGCAGCTTAGCCCTGGGGTTTGGGACTAGCGGGACCACCGGGATCTACGAGCAGTACTTC.

Many counts were recorded for this clonotype. The gene calls are TRBV7-2 and TRBJ2-7; D remains ambiguous. The CDR3 runs 14 residues. V lost 1 base, J lost 0 bases, and 7 bases lay in between. In germline, CDR1 is SGHTA, CDR2 FQGNSA. CDR3 protein: CASSLEAPSYEQYV. CDR3 bases: TGTGCCAGCAGCTTAGAGGCCCCCTCCTACGAGCAGTACGTC.

CDR3 sequence (DNA): TGTGCCAGCCGACAGGGGGGAATTCGTCGGAATCAGCCCCAGCATTTT. Its translation is CASRQGGIRRNQPQHF. The chain carries TRBV28 and TRBJ1-5; 9 nucleotides align to TRBD1. CDR3 length: 16 amino acids. Germline values: CDR1 MDHEN, CDR2 SYDVKM. V was clipped by 8 bases and J by 4 bases; unmatched bases: 12. Together with reference TRBV28 and TRBJ1-5, the CDR3 gives the full variable domain: DVKVTQSSRYLVKRTGEKVFLECVQDMDHENMFWYRQDPGLGLRLIYFSYDVKMKEKGDIPEGYSVSREKKERFSLILESASTNQTSMYLCASRQGGIRRNQPQHFGDGTRLSIL.

This clonotype was detected a few times. V usage is TRBV6-4 and J usage is TRBJ2-1, with 9 bases lining up with TRBD2. J lost 9 bases, V lost 0 bases, and 3 bases had no gene match. Germline-derived CDR1 and CDR2 are MRHNA and SNTAGT. The CDR3 is 14 residues long. The CDR3: CASSDSTSGSEQFF. The CDR3 bases are TGTGCCAGCAGTGACTCGACTAGCGGATCTGAGCAGTTCTTC.

This clonotype was recorded a few times. V usage is TRBV20-1 and J usage is TRBJ1-2; 12 bases map to TRBD1. This CDR3 region has 13 residues. The V and J ends lost 8 bases and 7 bases, in that order; junction bases with no gene match: 8. Germline V CDR1 and CDR2: DFQATT, SNEGSKA (reference sequence). CDR3 nucleotides: TGCAGTTCCCGGGACAGGGGGCAAGGTGGCTACACCTTC. As protein: CSSRDRGQGGYTF.

This rearrangement joins TRBV29-1 to TRBJ1-3; D unresolved. The CDR3 runs 11 residues. V gave up 6 bases and J gave up 0 bases, with 3 bases separating them. Germline V gene sequence: CDR1 SQVTM, CDR2 ANQGSEA. The CDR3 DNA follows: TGCAGCGTAGTCTCTGGAAACACCATATATTTT. As protein: CSVVSGNTIYF. The full variable domain, with the rest looked up from reference TRBV29-1 and TRBJ1-3, is SAVISQKPSRDICQRGTSLTIQCQVDSQVTMMFWYRQQPGQSLTLIATANQGSEATYESGFVIDKFPISRPNLTFSTLTVSNMSPEDSSIYLCSVVSGNTIYFGEGSWLTVV.

The genes are TRBV7-9 and TRBJ2-6; maybe TRBD2 (6 bases). The germline V and J ends were trimmed by 5 bases and 0 bases, with 11 bases remaining between them. CDR1 is SEHNR and CDR2 is FQNEAQ in the germline V gene (reference sequence). This CDR3 spans 16 amino acids. The CDR3 coding sequence is TGTGCCAGCAGCGCGGGACTCCGCTCTGGGGCCAACGTCCTGACTTTC. Its protein is CASSAGLRSGANVLTF.

This clonotype has just a few counts. The chain has TRBV20-1 and TRBJ2-1, with 8 bases lining up with TRBD2. V was clipped by 0 bases and J by 8 bases; unmatched bases: 6. Germline V gene lookup returns CDR1 DFQATT and CDR2 SNEGSKA (reference sequence). The CDR3 is 14 residues long. This chain's CDR3 is CSARELAVPDEQFF. For the CDR3, the DNA is TGCAGTGCTAGAGAACTAGCGGTACCCGATGAGCAGTTCTTC.

Concerning this clonotype itself: Germline is not matched at one junction end, which may reflect a read error. The chain uses TRBV25-1 and TRBJ2-1, with 10 bases that match TRBD2. The CDR3 sequence is 14 residues long. Germline values: CDR1 MGHDK, CDR2 SYGVNS. As DNA, the CDR3 is TGTGCCAGTTCTAGCGGGGGTAGCTACAATAAGCAGTTCTTC. It specifies CASSSGGSYNKQFF.

This clonotype was found many times. This chain joins TRBV29-1 and TRBJ2-3, with D unresolved. Trimming took 4 bases from V and 9 from J, leaving 14 bases between them. This CDR3 contains 12 residues. The germline CDR1 and CDR2 sequences are SQVTM and ANQGSEA. Here the CDR3 reads CSVGPLPETQYF. DNA of the CDR3: TGCAGCGTTGGTCCTCTCCCGGAGACGCAGTATTTT.

The chain combines TRBV6-1 with TRBJ1-2, with TRBD1 identical over 10 bases. Germline V gives CDR1 MNHNS, CDR2 SASEGT. The V and J ends lost 5 bases and 0 bases, in that order; junction bases with no gene match: 3. The CDR3 has 15 residues. The CDR3 spells CASSRQGATNYGYTF. The CDR3, as DNA: TGTGCCAGCAGTCGACAGGGGGCGACTAACTATGGCTACACCTTC.

The genes are TRBV5-1 and TRBJ2-1; 15 nucleotides line up with TRBD2. Looked up from germline, CDR1 is SGHRS and CDR2 is YFSETQ. Trimming removed 3 bases from V and 6 bases from J; junction bases left unmatched: 7. This CDR3 is 17 amino acids long. CDR3 protein: CASSSRTSGRACNEQFF. DNA for the CDR3: TGCGCCAGCAGCTCCCGGACTAGCGGGAGGGCCTGCAATGAGCAGTTCTTC.

V gene TRBV15 combines with J gene TRBJ2-5; D ambiguous. Germline assignment: CDR1 LNHNV and CDR2 YYDKDF (reference sequence). This CDR3 has 14 residues. Trimming left V 0 bases short and J 7 bases short, with 12 bases between. CDR3 DNA sequence: TGTGCCACCAGCAGAGATTTCTCGGTGGCGACCCAGTACTTC. Translation gives CATSRDFSVATQYF.

This clonotype has a handful of counts. CDR3 in amino acids: CSAREPGPEQPQHF. The CDR3 DNA follows: TGCAGTGCTAGGGAACCGGGACCCGAGCAGCCCCAGCATTTT. V usage is TRBV20-1 and J usage is TRBJ1-5, with a possible D match to TRBD1 (5 bases). Trimming removed 3 bases from V and 7 bases from J, with 16 bases in between. The CDR3 consists of 14 residues. Germline assignment: CDR1 DFQATT and CDR2 SNEGSKA (reference sequence).

In this sample, this clonotype turned up many times. CDR3 amino acids: CASSSRDRGGETQYF. CDR3 sequence (DNA): TGTGCCAGCAGTTCAAGGGACAGGGGAGGAGAGACCCAGTACTTC. The chain combines TRBV12-3 or TRBV12-4 with TRBJ2-5; 10 bases agree with TRBD1. Unmatched junction bases numbered 6, after V lost 4 bases and J lost 4 bases. The CDR3 spans 15 residues.

This clonotype was detected only once. This chain joins TRBV4-3 and TRBJ2-1; D is possibly TRBD2 (6 bases). The CDR3 runs 15 residues. The V end lost 1 base, the J end lost 2 bases, and 9 bases lay between the germline ends. Per germline, CDR1 LGHNA and CDR2 YSLEER. CDR3 nucleotides: TGCGCCAGCAGCCAAGTAGCGGCAACCTACAATGAGCAGTTCTTC. Protein product: CASSQVAATYNEQFF.

To note about this clonotype: Its ends do not fully match the called genes, so a read error is possible. The chain carries TRBV11-2 and TRBJ2-1, with D uncertain. The CDR3 spans 12 residues. Germline values: CDR1 SGHAT, CDR2 FQNNGV. The CDR3, as DNA: TGTGCCAGCAGCCCAAGTTACATTGAGCAGTTCTTC. This sequence encodes CASSPSYIEQFF.

This clonotype was seen only a few times. CDR3 amino acids: CASSPGVGRGDTQYF. CDR3 in DNA: TGTGCCAGCAGTCCAGGGGTTGGTAGAGGAGATACGCAGTATTTT. The chain combines TRBV2 with TRBJ2-3; D might be TRBD1 (6 bases). The V gene lost 5 bases and the J gene lost 5 bases, with 17 bases spanning the gap. From germline, CDR1 is SNHLY and CDR2 FYNNEI. The CDR3 consists of 15 residues.